A single T cell receptor (beta chain) is shown here with its context. CDR3 length equals 14 residues. Per germline, CDR1 SGHDN and CDR2 FVKESK. V was clipped by 3 bases and J by 4 bases, with 10 bases between them. RNA served as the template for amplifying TCR beta CDR3 regions. The authors performed first-round RT-PCR with HTBI primers and then a second-round multiplex PCR. TCRdb recomputed calls from the multiplex PCR reads with MiXCR, one row per CDR3 protein. The repertoire includes roughly 400,000 distinct CDR3 sequences, about 16% of them detected once, and about 7% sits in the top ten. Being free of ophthalmopathy for 18 months of follow-up defined stable hyperthyroidism. The authors used Ficoll-Paque density gradient centrifugation to separate PBMCs. The input was approximately 10 ml of fresh peripheral blood. The data were obtained in a study of Graves' ophthalmopathy and Graves' hyperthyroidism.

The rearrangement uses TRBV14 and TRBJ2-1, with TRBD1 as a possible D gene (6 bases). Sequencing input: peripheral blood. This TCR was recovered from a woman aged 18-29 years with stable Graves' hyperthyroidism. CDR3: CASSHTGRYNEQFF. The CDR3 DNA reads as TGTGCCAGCAGCCACACAGGGAGATACAATGAGCAGTTCTTC. Variable domain in full (rest from reference TRBV14 and TRBJ2-1): EAGVTQFPSHSVIEKGQTVTLRCDPISGHDNLYWYRRVMGKEIKFLLHFVKESKQDESGMPNNRFLAERTGGTYSTLKVQPAELEDSGVYFCASSHTGRYNEQFFGPGTRLTVL.